Below, one T cell receptor beta chain is given with its context. Its antigen has not been determined. Within one base of it there is no much larger clone, and no base qualities were kept. The CDR3 numbers 17 residues from cysteine through phenylalanine. Only CDR3 DNA remains: 51 bases, in frame from the first base. Trimming leaves V shorter by 1 base and J shorter by 6 bases, with the junction holding 11 bases beyond the gene matches. Looking up the germline V gene yields CDR1 SGHVS and CDR2 FNYEAQ. In total, roughly 710 healthy bone marrow donors made up the cohort. All cohort members were sampled while nominally healthy, although unrecorded immune exposures were likely present. The donor was CMV seropositive and belonged to the group of around 300 seropositive cohort members. Every donor gave a peripheral blood sample, and the peripheral blood mononuclear cells from that sample were used for TCR beta sequencing. The Qiagen DNeasy Blood Extraction Kit was used to extract genomic DNA from the blood cell samples.

The method behind the library was the immunoSEQ multiplex PCR assay. For the multiplex PCR, a mixture combining 60 forward primers for TCR Vbeta segments and 13 reverse primers for TCR Jbeta segments was used. The CDR3 region of rearranged TCR beta genes was amplified from genomic DNA by a multiplex PCR assay. On the Illumina HiSeq System, the amplified TCR beta libraries were sequenced as 87-base-pair reads. The authors processed their data as follows. Across the 600 to 700 repertoires, a later analysis counted tens of millions of unique TCR beta chains, some 11 million of which were shared by at least two donors. A nearest-neighbor algorithm error-corrected the raw reads and collapsed the reads into unique sequences, merging closely related sequences to remove PCR and sequencing errors. CDR3 sequences were aligned to IMGT reference sequences to assign V, D and J gene segments. For a sequence to be retained, a match of at least six nucleotides to both a V gene segment and a J gene segment was required. Rearrangements were called productive when the CDR3 lacked stop codons and stayed in frame with V and J; all others were non-productive. CDR3 was defined according to IMGT convention as the region running from the second conserved V-encoded cysteine to the conserved J-encoded phenylalanine. The earlier analysis of about 500 of the donors excluded sequences that lacked an unambiguous match to a single V gene segment. In an earlier analysis of some 590 of the donors, a V segment was called functional when productive rearrangements were above 56.7%, and segregating when the standard deviation between donors exceeded 5%. A statistical classification framework was built to diagnose cytomegalovirus status from the catalog of TCR beta chain sequences. A later analysis assigned V and J genes by comparing TCR nucleotide sequences with IMGT/GENE-DB human TR gene sequences. A later analysis assigned CDR3 sequences and most-parsimonious VDJ recombination scenarios with the TCRdist pipeline. In a later analysis, each TCR beta chain was defined by its CDR3 amino acid sequence together with its V-gene family, and reads lacking a unique V-gene family were excluded. In a later analysis, 550 to 650 highly shared, low-generation-probability nucleotide sequences were removed to address suspected cross-contamination and a sequencing artifact. In a later analysis, a clonal expansion index for each public chain was calculated from normalized within-repertoire ranks of inferred template counts. In a later analysis, generation probabilities were computed using a VDJ recombination model fitted to out-of-frame rearrangements, and the results were checked against IGoR. In a later analysis, TCR-TCR, TCR-HLA and TCR-CMV co-occurrence was scored with hypergeometric tests, and a repertoire-size bias correction was applied to TCR pairs. To estimate false discovery rates, a later analysis permuted the HLA or CMV assignments 20 times. In a later analysis, co-occurring TCRs were grouped using DBSCAN, with TCRdist sequence similarity added in when clustering inside HLA-allele-positive subsets. For co-occurrence clustering, repertoires with fewer than 30,000 or more than 120,000 public chains were excluded, along with roughly 5 repertoires with anomalous nucleotide sharing. Drawn from immuneACCESS, this table holds only the in-frame rearrangements with V and J called that TCRdb kept. Clones are partly lost; checked studies trace under half to an unresolved V gene and leave the rest unexplained. The DNA was the basis for D and trimming; V, J and clone size are from that table. This sample holds 150,000 to 200,000 clones; around four fifths were observed only once. The ten largest clonotypes hold 7.4% of the sample.

The data were taken from a study of cytomegalovirus exposure and HLA in healthy donors (dated by TCRdb to 2016 to 2017). Regarding the complete study: An earlier analysis of under 600 of the donors reported approximately 270 Gb of sequence data and some 120 million unique TCR beta sequences from some 180 million T cells. Approximately 310 gigabases of sequencing data and approximately 84 million unique TCR sequences were included in an early release covering about 600 HLA-typed donors. The genetic ancestry cluster associated with self-reported Caucasian donors included about four fifths of the approximately 430 genotyped donors. The study was designed to test whether signatures of past pathogen exposure could be identified by cataloging public T cell receptors. The T cell repertoires of 700 or so subjects were profiled by immunosequencing and related to cytomegalovirus serostatus. Along with the 666-subject first cohort, a separate validation cohort of over a hundred different subjects was used. The study combined high-throughput TCR immunosequencing, statistical association of individual TCRs with disease status, and machine learning to predict cytomegalovirus infection status. A later analysis re-examined previously published TCR beta repertoires from just over 650 donors and added high-resolution HLA genotyping to investigate patterns of TCR occurrence. The later analysis used no new phenotypic data to find candidate immune exposures, relying instead on TCR beta sequences and their occurrence across donors. An earlier analysis of roughly 600 of the donors used high-throughput TCR beta sequencing to judge whether each TCR beta V gene segment behaved as functional or pseudogenic. Donor age, sex, ethnicity and CMV serostatus were compiled alongside the repertoire data. A later genetic analysis took genome-wide SNP genotypes for about three fifths of the 666 donors and used that subset as a discovery cohort. All discovery cohort repertoires had been generated on a single sequencing platform. Class I and class II HLA loci were covered by the typing at four-digit resolution. Typing coverage differed by locus: A, B, C, DRB1 and DQB1 were typed in roughly 629-640 donors, DQA1 in approximately 520, DPA1 in roughly 590, and DPB1 in approximately 450. Roughly five DR-DQ haplotypes were handled as single units for association and clustering because linkage in the cohort was strong. Among 398 genotyped donors of the cohort, an average of about 240,000 unique TCR beta nucleotide sequences was sequenced per donor, of which 15% to 20% were non-productive.

Study-level results and caveats: For the cohort, immune exposure information was limited to CMV serostatus. A later analysis reported that several top co-occurrence clusters appeared linked to parvovirus B19, influenza, CMV and Epstein-Barr virus. Correlated functional status among segregating V segments might reflect linkage disequilibrium, but an unknown experimental factor could not be ruled out. The authors suggested that the approach could potentially be generalized to other disease states and immunological phenotypes. In a later analysis, HLA-associated TCR beta chains showed more clonal expansion and lower generation probabilities than non-associated chains that were equally common. Assigning TCR associations to individual alleles was difficult when HLA alleles, especially DR and DQ, strongly co-occurred. Some IMGT-functional V segments, including TRBV6-2 and TRBV6-3, could not be told apart with the 87-base-pair reads, so those segments were excluded. A cluster of highly shared sequence variants was judged likely to represent a technical artifact of the sequencing pipeline. A later genetic analysis reported fewer N-insertions in productive TCRs among donors in an Asian-associated ancestry cluster than the approximately 670-donor mean. The presence/absence analyses assumed that sequencing depth was roughly uniform across donors, and that assumption may not be true. In an earlier analysis of around 600 of the donors, most TCR beta V segments were observed in productive rearrangements about 87% or about 30% of the time, broadly matching IMGT annotations. In a later analysis, most CMV-associated TCR beta chains were found to appear HLA-restricted, with HLA associations seemingly driven largely by CMV exposure. Because counts were too low, about 18 rarely observed V segments, including chromosome 9 orphons, were excluded from the earlier analysis of some 590 of the donors. According to a later analysis, TCR association rates differed among HLA loci, with DRB1 alleles showing the most associated TCRs and HLA-C alleles showing the fewest. The study gave a list of about 150 TCR beta chains associated with cytomegalovirus. A further reported finding was that TCR beta sequences accurately predicted the HLA-A and HLA-B alleles for most subjects in the first cohort. A few of the identified cytomegalovirus-associated TCR beta chains were confirmed in vitro to be specific for cytomegalovirus antigens. This cohort had only TCR beta chains sequenced, and the lack of alpha or paired-chain data limited which features could be detected. A later genetic analysis associated a missense DCLRE1C variant with V-gene and J-gene trimming of TCR beta chains, and an independent cohort replicated the association. Specific HLA alleles were associated with 18,000 or so TCR beta sequences at a false discovery rate of 0.05 in a later analysis. Because HLA typing was missing for some donors at each locus, association tests included only the typed subset. Most TCR sequences were seen in very few donors, while some public TCRs were found in many individuals. The classifier was reported to diagnose cytomegalovirus status with high specificity and sensitivity in both the original and validation cohorts.

The sequenced material came from PBMCs. The chain couples TRBV7-6 to TRBJ2-2, with 7 bases aligning to TRBD2. The origin of this receptor is a male donor in good health and CMV-seropositive. The DNA reads as follows: TGTGCCAGCAGCTTAGTCCGTGGACTCGCGGGGGCCGGGGAGCTGTTTTTT. The resulting protein is CASSLVRGLAGAGELFF.